This TCR beta chain comes out of a study of cytomegalovirus exposure and HLA in healthy donors (dated by TCRdb to about 2017). About the full investigation: According to an earlier analysis of several hundred of the donors, 150 million to 200 million T cells yielded over 100 million unique TCR beta sequences and about 300 Gb of sequence data. On average, around 240,000 unique TCR beta nucleotide sequences were sequenced per donor among some 420 genotyped donors of the cohort, with roughly 19% of those sequences being non-productive. The genetic ancestry cluster associated with self-reported Caucasian donors included roughly four fifths of the 398 genotyped donors. HLA typing covered class I and class II loci at four-digit resolution. Roughly five DR-DQ haplotypes were treated as single units for association and clustering because of strong linkage in the cohort. To predict cytomegalovirus infection status, the study brought together high-throughput TCR immunosequencing, statistical association of individual TCRs with disease status, and machine learning. Typing coverage differed by locus: A, B, C, DRB1 and DQB1 were typed in about 620-630 donors, DQA1 in 500 to 550, DPA1 in 600 to 610, and DPB1 in around 440. In an earlier analysis of roughly 540 of the donors, high-throughput TCR beta sequencing was used to judge whether each TCR beta V gene segment behaved as functional or pseudogenic. A later genetic analysis took genome-wide SNP genotypes for about three fifths of the 666 donors and used that subset as a discovery cohort. An early release that covered some 630 HLA-typed donors contained about 300 gigabases of sequencing data and around 80 million unique TCR sequences. Donor age, sex, ethnicity and CMV serostatus were compiled alongside the repertoire data. All discovery cohort repertoires had been generated using a single sequencing platform. To study patterns of TCR occurrence, a later analysis re-analyzed previously published TCR beta repertoires from under 750 donors and added high-resolution HLA genotyping. Rather than using new phenotypic data, the later analysis identified candidate immune exposures from TCR beta sequences and from how often those sequences occurred across donors. In addition to the first cohort of 650 to 750 subjects, a separate validation cohort of under 150 different subjects was used. The study used immunosequencing to profile the T cell repertoires of several hundred subjects and linked those repertoires to cytomegalovirus serostatus. The aim of the study was to test whether cataloging public T cell receptors could identify signatures of past pathogen exposure.

Notes on this clone: What antigen it recognizes has not been identified. The input lacks base qualities; no much larger clone sits a single base away.

Receptors were amplified or captured by the immunoSEQ multiplex PCR assay. For the multiplex PCR, a mixture combining 60 forward primers for TCR Vbeta segments and 13 reverse primers for TCR Jbeta segments was used. The CDR3 region of rearranged TCR beta genes was amplified from genomic DNA with a multiplex PCR assay. The Illumina HiSeq System was used to sequence the amplified TCR beta libraries as 87-base-pair reads. From the authors' description of their analysis: A later analysis tallied around 82 million unique TCR beta chains across the 666 repertoires, and around 10 million of those chains were shared by two or more donors. Raw reads were error-corrected and collapsed into unique sequences by a nearest-neighbor algorithm in which closely related sequences were merged to remove PCR and sequencing errors. V, D and J gene segments were assigned by aligning CDR3 sequences to IMGT reference sequences. Each retained sequence needed at least a six-nucleotide match to both a V gene segment and a J gene segment. A rearrangement counted as productive if the CDR3 had no stop codons and remained in frame with V and J, and every other rearrangement counted as non-productive. Following IMGT convention, CDR3 was defined as the stretch from the second conserved V-encoded cysteine up to the conserved J-encoded phenylalanine. Sequences without an unambiguous match to a single V gene segment were excluded from the earlier analysis of 450 to 750 of the donors. An earlier analysis of almost 600 of the donors classified V segments as functional when productive rearrangements were above 56.7% and as segregating when the standard deviation between donors was above 5%. A statistical classification framework was built to diagnose cytomegalovirus status from the catalog of TCR beta chain sequences. In a later analysis, TCR nucleotide sequences were compared against IMGT/GENE-DB human TR gene sequences so that V and J genes could be assigned. In a later analysis, CDR3 sequences and most-parsimonious VDJ recombination scenarios were assigned using the TCRdist pipeline. In a later analysis, every TCR beta chain was defined by the combination of its CDR3 amino acid sequence and its V-gene family, and reads without a unique V-gene family were dropped. As a way to deal with suspected cross-contamination and a sequencing artifact, a later analysis dropped 640 or so nucleotide sequences that were highly shared and had low generation probability. In a later analysis, a clonal expansion index was calculated for each public chain from normalized within-repertoire ranks of inferred template counts. In a later analysis, generation probabilities were computed with a VDJ recombination model fitted to out-of-frame rearrangements, and the resulting probabilities were checked against IGoR. In a later analysis, hypergeometric tests were used to score TCR-TCR, TCR-HLA and TCR-CMV co-occurrence, with a repertoire-size bias correction applied to TCR pairs. False discovery rates were estimated in a later analysis by permuting HLA or CMV assignments 20 times. A later analysis grouped co-occurring TCRs with DBSCAN, adding TCRdist sequence similarity when clustering within HLA-allele-positive subsets. Repertoires with fewer than 30,000 or more than 120,000 public chains were left out of co-occurrence clustering, as were four to six repertoires with anomalous nucleotide sharing. As stored in TCRdb, this immuneACCESS dataset retains in-frame rearrangements with V and J assigned. A fraction of the clones does not appear; measured against another copy, unresolved V genes explain less than half of the discrepancy, and the remainder lacks a known reason. Clonal size and the V and J genes are those of that table, whereas D and trimming came from the DNA. The sample yields roughly 150,000 clones; about 80% were counted once. About 15% of the sample comes from the top ten.

V loses 4 bases, J loses 2 bases, and the germline ends lie 9 bases apart. The germline V gene encodes CDR1 GTSNPN and CDR2 SVGIG (reference sequence). From the cysteine through the phenylalanine, the CDR3 covers 13 amino acids. Kept here is only the CDR3 DNA, which spans 39 bases and is read in frame from base 1. Here is what the overall study found, with its caveats: In a later analysis, several top co-occurrence clusters were reported to appear linked to parvovirus B19, influenza, CMV and Epstein-Barr virus. A further reported finding was that TCR beta sequences accurately predicted the HLA-A and HLA-B alleles for most subjects in the first cohort. Strong co-occurrence of HLA alleles, especially DR and DQ, made assigning TCR associations to individual alleles difficult. The presence/absence analyses assumed that sequencing depth was roughly uniform across donors, and that assumption may not be true. Across donors, most TCR sequences were observed very rarely, whereas some public TCRs were present in many individuals. A cluster of highly shared sequence variants was judged likely to represent a technical artifact of the sequencing pipeline. In both the original and validation cohorts, the classifier was reported to diagnose cytomegalovirus status with high specificity and sensitivity. In an earlier analysis of some 640 of the donors, most TCR beta V segments were observed in productive rearrangements about 90% or about 30% of the time, broadly matching IMGT annotations. In a later analysis, HLA-associated TCR beta chains showed more clonal expansion and lower generation probabilities than non-associated chains that were equally common. Some IMGT-functional V segments, including TRBV6-2 and TRBV6-3, could not be told apart with the 87-base-pair reads, so those segments were excluded. In this cohort, only TCR beta chains were sequenced, and detectable features were limited by the absence of alpha or paired-chain data. The study gave a list of 150 to 200 TCR beta chains associated with cytomegalovirus. According to a later analysis, TCR association rates differed among HLA loci, with DRB1 alleles showing the most associated TCRs and HLA-C alleles showing the fewest. In a later analysis, most CMV-associated TCR beta chains were found to appear HLA-restricted, with HLA associations seemingly driven largely by CMV exposure. HLA typing was unavailable for some donors at each locus, so association tests used only the typed subset. Compared with the 666-donor mean, donors in an Asian-associated ancestry cluster had fewer N-insertions in productive TCRs, according to a later genetic analysis. The only immune exposure information available for the cohort was CMV serostatus. It was suggested by the authors that the approach could potentially be generalized to other disease states and immunological phenotypes. V-gene and J-gene trimming of TCR beta chains was associated with a missense DCLRE1C variant in a later genetic analysis, and the association was replicated in an independent cohort. In a later analysis, around 15,000 TCR beta sequences were associated with specific HLA alleles at a false discovery rate of 0.05. Linkage disequilibrium might explain the correlated functional status among segregating V segments, but an unknown experimental factor could not be excluded. A few of the identified cytomegalovirus-associated TCR beta chains were confirmed in vitro to be specific for cytomegalovirus antigens. Because counts were too low, approximately 15 rarely observed V segments, including chromosome 9 orphons, were excluded from the earlier analysis of some 590 of the donors.

The cohort was made up of 666 healthy bone marrow donors. Cohort members were all nominally healthy when sampled, although unrecorded immune exposures were likely present. The donor was CMV seronegative and was included in the group of a few hundred seronegative cohort members. Every donor gave a peripheral blood sample, and the peripheral blood mononuclear cells from that sample were used for TCR beta sequencing. Genomic DNA was extracted from the blood cell samples with the Qiagen DNeasy Blood Extraction Kit. The origin of this receptor is a woman in her forties in good health and CMV-seronegative. The sample taken for sequencing was PBMCs. The chain links TRBV30 with TRBJ1-3; D gene: possibly TRBD1, on 5 matching bases. The CDR3 reads as follows: CAWIPGPGNTIYF. At the DNA level, the sequence is TGTGCCTGGATTCCAGGGCCTGGAAACACCATATATTTT.